This TCR beta chain came from a study of T cells after yellow fever vaccination. One entry per CDR3 protein results from TCRdb running MiXCR on the 5' RACE reads. The data contain 400,000 or so distinct CDR3 sequences, roughly 20% of them singletons. CDR1 and CDR2 from the germline V gene are SGHRS and YFSETQ. The V segment lost 0 bases and the J segment 4 bases; nucleotides outside the gene matches: 5. This CDR3 spans 16 amino acids. Notes on this clonotype: Its antigen is unidentified.

General study findings and limits: Researchers cautioned that FACS-sorted repertoires could harbor abundant clonotypes contaminating from the bulk population. Clonotype sharing between CD4 and CD8 compartments was small.

This chain joins TRBV5-1 and TRBJ2-1, with 9 bases that match TRBD2. This specimen consisted of PBMCs, obtained before the yellow fever booster vaccination. The clonotype originates from a man between 18 and 35 years old who received the YFV17D yellow fever vaccine. The CDR3 reads CASSLVSGGRYNEQFF. The CDR3, as DNA: TGCGCCAGCAGCTTGGTTAGCGGGGGCCGTTACAATGAGCAGTTCTTC. Using reference TRBV5-1 and TRBJ2-1 for the parts outside the CDR3, the full variable domain is KAGVTQTPRYLIKTRGQQVTLSCSPISGHRSVSWYQQTPGQGLQFLFEYFSETQRNKGNFPGRFSGRQFSNSRSEMNVSTLELGDSALYLCASSLVSGGRYNEQFFGPGTRLTVL.